This TCR beta chain appears in the sequencing data of a study of T cell responses to AZD1222 COVID-19 vaccine. General study results and limits: Possibly, clonal diversity was underestimated; donors were largely white British and included more females.

This table comes from immunoSEQ multiplex PCR, and its TCRdb copy is limited to in-frame clones, with some not included. In the table there are over 45,000 clones, about 91% of which are singletons. With regard to this clone: Its antigen is undetermined.

The CDR3 covers 16 residues. The trim removed 4 bases at V and 3 bases at J, leaving 9 bases unmatched. Material: peripheral blood, obtained 28 days after the second AZD1222 dose. The sequence came from an adult who received the AZD1222 COVID-19 vaccine. The rearrangement joins TRBV23-1 to TRBJ1-5, with TRBD1 matching over 7 bases. TRBV23-1 is reported as an ORF; its role is uncertain. The CDR3 coding sequence is TGCGCCAGCAGTCTTCCAAGACAGGGCTTCAATCAGCCCCAGCATTTT. Protein product: CASSLPRQGFNQPQHF.